One and the same sample provided the 21 T cell receptor beta chains below, sequenced in a study of Graves' ophthalmopathy and Graves' hyperthyroidism. Amplification from RNA transcripts yielded the TCR beta CDR3 regions. HTBI primers were used in a first-round RT-PCR, which preceded a second-round multiplex PCR. TCRdb re-called the multiplex PCR reads through MiXCR, storing one row per CDR3 protein. The repertoire holds about 400,000 distinct CDR3 sequences, with less than 20% as singletons. Sequencing input: peripheral blood. These receptors all stem from a woman under 30 with stable Graves' hyperthyroidism.

The genes are TRBV20-1 and TRBJ1-5; 10 nucleotides line up with TRBD1. CDR3 length equals 13 residues. Germline CDR1 and CDR2: DFQATT and SNEGSKA (reference sequence). The V and J ends lost 5 bases and 6 bases, in that order; junction bases with no gene match: 4. For the CDR3, the DNA is TGCAGTGCTGGGACAGGGGAAAGTCAGCCCCAGCATTTT. As protein: CSAGTGESQPQHF.

This clonotype was seen at least ten times. CDR3 loop: CASSSGGRETQYF. Here the CDR3 DNA reads TGTGCCAGTAGTAGCGGGGGACGGGAGACCCAGTACTTC. This sequence joins TRBV19 and TRBJ2-5; 7 positions agree with TRBD2. Germline V lookup: CDR1 LNHDA, CDR2 SQIVND (reference sequence). V was pared by 4 bases and J by 5 bases, with 4 bases of the junction left unmatched. The CDR3 length is 13 residues.

This clonotype was seen at least ten times. The rearrangement uses TRBV7-8 and TRBJ1-6; a weak D match, TRBD1 (6 bases). The V end was cut by 1 base, the J end by 0 bases, with 13 bases between. This CDR3 comprises 18 residues. Germline CDR1 reads SGHVS; CDR2 reads FQNEAQ. For the CDR3, the DNA is TGTGCCAGCAGCTTAGAGCCCCCGGACAGCTCCTATAATTCACCCCTCCACTTT. It encodes CASSLEPPDSSYNSPLHF.

There are a few counts of this clonotype. This chain connects TRBV11-2 to TRBJ2-5, with D perhaps TRBD2 (7 bases). V lost 1 base and J 4 bases, leaving 16 bases between the germline ends. The CDR3 spans 16 residues. From germline, CDR1 is SGHAT and CDR2 FQNNGV. CDR3 sequence reads: CASSLALPGEGETQYF. Written as DNA, the CDR3 is TGTGCCAGCAGCTTAGCCCTCCCAGGGGAGGGAGAGACCCAGTACTTC.

The V call is TRBV11-2, the J call TRBJ2-2; possibly TRBD1 for D (6 bases). CDR1 is SGHAT and CDR2 is FQNNGV in the germline V gene. CDR3 length: 17 residues. Trimming pared 5 bases from V and 0 bases from J, leaving 16 bases between. This chain's CDR3 is CASSHTSGTPNTGELFF. The DNA of the CDR3 is TGTGCCAGCAGCCATACCTCCGGGACACCGAACACCGGGGAGCTGTTTTTT.

This clonotype was seen many times. The V gene is TRBV4-1, the J gene TRBJ2-7; D gene unclear. The CDR3 runs to 13 residues. Germline V CDR1 and CDR2: MGHRA, YSYEKL. V lost 1 base, J lost 1 base, and 5 bases lay in between. CDR3 sequence reads: CASSQAVSYEQYF. CDR3 DNA sequence: TGCGCCAGCAGCCAAGCGGTATCCTACGAGCAGTACTTC.

On this clonotype: A much larger clone differs by one base, so this may be a read error. This chain joins TRBV9 and TRBJ1-1; D is ambiguous. CDR1 and CDR2 from the germline V gene are SGDLS and YYNGEE. This CDR3 is 13 amino acids long. Trimming stripped 5 bases from V and 5 bases from J, with 13 bases between. CDR3: CASSDLRMTEAFF. For the CDR3, the DNA is TGTGCCAGCAGTGATTTAAGGATGACTGAAGCTTTCTTT.

This clonotype has a count of ten or more. The chain's CDR3 is CASSEQGTGGYTF. The CDR3 nucleotides are TGTGCCAGCAGTGAACAGGGAACGGGTGGCTACACCTTC. The rearrangement uses TRBV6-1 and TRBJ1-2; D perhaps matches TRBD1 (5 bases). The V and J ends lost 2 bases and 7 bases respectively, with 11 bases between them. The CDR3 is 13 residues long. Germline CDR1 is MNHNS and CDR2 is SASEGT.

The V gene is TRBV3-1, the J gene TRBJ2-7, with D possibly being TRBD1 or TRBD2 (5 bases each). This CDR3 spans 12 amino acids. With 4 bases removed from V and 6 bases from J, the gap between germline ends came to 10 bases. From germline, CDR1 is LGHDT and CDR2 YNNKEL (reference sequence). In DNA, the CDR3 is TGTGCCAGCAGCCGTTCCGGGGCCGAGCAGTACTTC. Translation gives CASSRSGAEQYF.

This clonotype was seen ten or more times. In nucleotides, the CDR3 is TGTGCCAGCAGAATTACAGTGAATTCACCCCTCCACTTT. Translating gives CASRITVNSPLHF. The genes are TRBV12-3 or TRBV12-4 and TRBJ1-6; unclear D gene. Trimming stripped 6 bases from V and 7 bases from J, with 10 bases between. The length of the CDR3 is 13 residues.

The sample holds many counts of this clonotype. J is TRBJ1-1 and V is TRBV2; TRBD1 agrees at 7 bases. Germline trimming cut 8 bases from V and 0 bases from J; bases unmatched to any gene: 6. The CDR3 is 14 residues long. The germline V gene has CDR1 SNHLY and CDR2 FYNNEI. The CDR3 protein is CASLTGPMNTEAFF. The CDR3 DNA follows: TGTGCCAGCCTGACAGGGCCCATGAACACTGAAGCTTTCTTT.

The CDR3 DNA reads as TGCAGTGCTAGTCCGAACAGGGGCATTGGCTACACCTTC. This gives the protein CSASPNRGIGYTF. This chain uses TRBV20-1 with TRBJ1-2; 7 bases fit TRBD1. Germline lookup yields CDR1 DFQATT and CDR2 SNEGSKA (reference sequence). V shed 3 bases, J shed 7 bases, and the junction held 8 bases outside the gene matches. The CDR3 runs to 13 residues.

In this sample, this clonotype turned up many times. This chain joins TRBV6-4 and TRBJ1-2; D might be TRBD1 (5 bases). Between the trimmed V and J ends, which lost 5 bases and 8 bases, there was a span of 15 bases. The CDR3 consists of 13 residues. The germline V gene has CDR1 MRHNA and CDR2 SNTAGT. The DNA of the CDR3 is TGTGCCAGCAGTTCGGGCAGGGTCGGCGGCTACACCTTC. Translating gives CASSSGRVGGYTF.

In its sample, this clonotype was seen many times. V and J are TRBV5-1 and TRBJ2-2, with D unclear. This CDR3 is 14 amino acids long. V lost 5 bases to trimming and J lost 6 bases, with 14 bases between them. CDR1 is SGHRS and CDR2 is YFSETQ in the germline V gene. Written as DNA, the CDR3 is TGCGCCAGCAGGTCGATATACGTGGCCGGGGAGCTGTTTTTT. Translated, it gives CASRSIYVAGELFF.

A remark on this clonotype: A much larger clone differs from this one at a single base, so this may be a read error. The V call is TRBV25-1, the J call TRBJ2-7; 8 bases line up with TRBD1. Germline V gene lookup returns CDR1 MGHDK and CDR2 SYGVNS. J was trimmed by 3 bases and V by 11 bases; bases with no gene match: 15. The CDR3 extends over 15 amino acids. Written as DNA, the CDR3 is TGTGCCTGCTGCCGATCAAGGACAGGGATCTACGAGCAGTACTTC. Residues: CACCRSRTGIYEQYF.

The CDR3 DNA follows: TGTGCCAGCAGTTACTCCCGATTTGGGGGCCCGGCGAACACTGAAGCTTTCTTT. Protein: CASSYSRFGGPANTEAFF. The rearrangement links TRBV6-2 or TRBV6-3 to TRBJ1-1; tentatively, D is TRBD1 (6 bases). Germline V gene data show CDR1 as MNHEY and CDR2 as SVGEGT. CDR3 size: 18 residues. V was pared by 0 bases and J by 1 base, with 18 bases between.

This clonotype was recorded at least ten times. The V and J genes are TRBV6-1 and TRBJ1-2; D is perhaps TRBD1 (5 bases). The CDR3 consists of 13 residues. V was pared by 7 bases and J by 5 bases, with 14 bases between. Germline-derived CDR1 and CDR2 are MNHNS and SASEGT. The CDR3 sequence: CASKRAGLYGYTF. DNA for the CDR3: TGTGCCAGCAAGAGGGCAGGGCTGTATGGCTACACCTTC.

The sample holds a few counts of this clonotype. The chain carries TRBV18 and TRBJ1-2; 9 bases match TRBD1. Germline V CDR1 and CDR2: KGHSH, LQKENI. The junction had 10 bases not matched to a gene; V was cut back by 3 bases and J by 8 bases. The CDR3 has 15 amino acids. The CDR3 region is CASSPLEGTGRGYTF. Here the CDR3 DNA reads TGTGCCAGCTCACCGCTCGAAGGGACAGGGAGAGGCTACACCTTC.

This clonotype was seen ten or more times. The chain links TRBV15 to TRBJ1-2; no clear D. Trimming cost V 3 bases and J 8 bases, with 16 bases left between them. The CDR3 has 14 residues. The germline gives CDR1 LNHNV, CDR2 YYDKDF (reference sequence). CDR3 sequence: CATSSGSTKSGYTF. The CDR3 DNA is TGTGCCACCAGCAGCGGGTCTACTAAGAGCGGCTACACCTTC.

This clonotype was counted ten times or more. The chain uses TRBV6-1 and TRBJ2-7; tentatively, D is TRBD2 (6 bases). V was shortened by 4 bases and J by 6 bases, with 13 bases between the two germline ends. The CDR3 totals 13 residues. From germline, CDR1 is MNHNS and CDR2 SASEGT. CDR3 sequence (DNA): TGTGCCAGCAGTGGGGGACTGAGGGGCGAGCAGTACTTC. Amino acid sequence: CASSGGLRGEQYF.

This clonotype was detected many times. The chain combines TRBV12-3 or TRBV12-4 with TRBJ1-2, with D perhaps matching TRBD1 (5 bases). V was clipped by 7 bases and J by 2 bases, with 11 bases between them. The CDR3 covers 13 residues. CDR3 residues: CASTPGPNYGYTF. The CDR3 bases are TGTGCCAGCACCCCGGGACCGAACTATGGCTACACCTTC.